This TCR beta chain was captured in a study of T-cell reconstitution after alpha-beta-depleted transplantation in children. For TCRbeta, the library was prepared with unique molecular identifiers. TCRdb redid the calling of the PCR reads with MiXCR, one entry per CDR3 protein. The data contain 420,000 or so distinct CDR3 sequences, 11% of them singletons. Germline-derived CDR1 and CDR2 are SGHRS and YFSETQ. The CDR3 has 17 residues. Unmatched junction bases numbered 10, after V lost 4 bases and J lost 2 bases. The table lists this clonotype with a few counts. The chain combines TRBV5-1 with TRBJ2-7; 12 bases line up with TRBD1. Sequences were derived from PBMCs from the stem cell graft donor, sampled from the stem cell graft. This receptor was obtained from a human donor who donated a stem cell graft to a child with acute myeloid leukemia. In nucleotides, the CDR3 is TGCGCCAGCAGCCAGGGACAGGGGGCGGACCTCGCCTACGAGCAGTACTTC. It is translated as CASSQGQGADLAYEQYF. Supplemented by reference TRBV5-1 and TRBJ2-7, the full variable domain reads KAGVTQTPRYLIKTRGQQVTLSCSPISGHRSVSWYQQTPGQGLQFLFEYFSETQRNKGNFPGRFSGRQFSNSRSEMNVSTLELGDSALYLCASSQGQGADLAYEQYFGPGTRLTVT.